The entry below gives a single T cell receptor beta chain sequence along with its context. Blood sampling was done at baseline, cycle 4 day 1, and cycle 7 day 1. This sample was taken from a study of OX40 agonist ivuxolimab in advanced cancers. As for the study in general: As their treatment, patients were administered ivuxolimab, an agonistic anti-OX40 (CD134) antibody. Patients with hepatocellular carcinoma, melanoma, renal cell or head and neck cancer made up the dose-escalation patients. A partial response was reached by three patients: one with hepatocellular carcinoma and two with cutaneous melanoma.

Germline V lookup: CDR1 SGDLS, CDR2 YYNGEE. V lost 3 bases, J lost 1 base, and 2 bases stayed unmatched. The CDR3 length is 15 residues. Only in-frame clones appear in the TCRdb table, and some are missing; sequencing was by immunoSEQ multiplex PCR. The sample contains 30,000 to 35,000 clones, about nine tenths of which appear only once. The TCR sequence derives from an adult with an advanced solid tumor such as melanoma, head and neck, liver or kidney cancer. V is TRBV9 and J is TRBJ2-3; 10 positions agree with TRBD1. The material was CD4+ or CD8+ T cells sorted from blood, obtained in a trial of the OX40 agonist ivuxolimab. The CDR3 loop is CASSGGTGGTDTQYF. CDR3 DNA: TGTGCCAGCAGCGGCGGGACAGGGGGCACAGATACGCAGTATTTT.